The TCR beta chain under discussion was sequenced for a study of CD8+CD57+ T cells in acquired aplastic anemia. Study context: Mean DNA quantity obtained from sorted CD4+ and CD8+ cells was 3 to 4 ug. There were about 10.8 million reads, on average, for CD4+ cells from healthy donors. Study outcomes and limitations: In common between the patients and the controls were approximately 28 CD8+ CDR3 sequences. The study found no significant CD8+ Simpson's diversity difference between patients and controls.

Template material for TCR beta VDJ and CDR3 profiling consisted of genomic DNA. TCRdb ran MiXCR on the reads and lists one entry per CDR3 protein. Here the sample spans about 210,000 distinct CDR3 sequences, roughly 35% being singletons. V was cut by 3 bases and J by 9 bases, with 13 bases left in between. This CDR3 comprises 14 residues. Germline lookup yields CDR1 SGDLS and CDR2 YYNGEE. This clonotype has only a few counts. Its antigen is still unknown. The sequence was obtained from a human donor in good health, serving as a control. This chain uses TRBV9 with TRBJ1-6; D call uncertain. Sequencing was carried out using sorted CD4+, CD8+, or CD8+CD57+ T cells (not recorded which) from PBMCs. The CDR3 bases are TGTGCCAGCAGCGACCTCAAAAGATCTTCACCCCTCCACTTT. Amino acid sequence: CASSDLKRSSPLHF. Using reference TRBV9 and TRBJ1-6 for the parts outside the CDR3, the full variable domain is DSGVTQTPKHLITATGQRVTLRCSPRSGDLSVYWYQQSLDQGLQFLIQYYNGEERAKGNILERFSAQQFPDLHSELNLSSLELGDSALYFCASSDLKRSSPLHFGNGTRLTVT.